The 30 T cell receptor beta chains given below trace back to one sample, sequenced in a study of control samples from healthy donors and cancer patients. Assay: immunoSEQ multiplex PCR; the TCRdb copy retains only in-frame clones and omits some. In the table there are some 120,000 clones, 85% to 95% of which are singletons. The specimen was PBMCs. These TCRs come from a middle-aged man with head and neck cancer.

CDR3 region: CASSPISNQPQHF. DNA for the CDR3: TGTGCCAGCAGCCCCATCTCAAATCAGCCCCAGCATTTT. The gene calls are TRBV6-5 and TRBJ1-5, with no clear D. Germline CDR1 and CDR2: MNHEY and SVGAGI. The CDR3 has 13 amino acids. The germline V and J ends were trimmed by 6 bases and 4 bases, with 10 bases remaining between them.

This chain links TRBV12-3 or TRBV12-4 with TRBJ1-2; 7 nucleotides line up with TRBD1. The CDR3 has 13 residues. J gave up 8 bases and V 3 bases, and 6 bases lay outside the gene matches. The CDR3 is CASSFGQAYGYTF. CDR3 in DNA: TGTGCCAGCAGTTTCGGACAGGCGTACGGCTACACCTTC.

The V gene is TRBV4-2, the J gene TRBJ2-7, with D perhaps matching TRBD1 or TRBD2 (5 bases each). Trimming shortened V by 4 bases and J by 1 base, and 14 bases separated the two germline ends. This CDR3 region has 15 residues. Germline-derived CDR1 and CDR2 are LGHNA and YNFKEQ. The DNA for the CDR3 is TGTGCCAGCAGCCTAGAGGGGCTGTGGTCCTACGAGCAGTACTTC. It specifies CASSLEGLWSYEQYF.

The V call is TRBV4-1, the J call TRBJ2-1; no clear D gene. Trimming removed 4 bases from V and 5 bases from J, with 12 bases in between. Germline CDR1 reads MGHRA; CDR2 reads YSYEKL. There are 14 residues in the CDR3. The CDR3 nucleotides read TGCGCCAGCAGCCTATCAGAGGAACACAATGAGCAGTTCTTC. This codes for CASSLSEEHNEQFF.

This clone was picked up one time. J is TRBJ1-1 and V is TRBV18, with D perhaps TRBD1 (6 bases). V lost 8 bases and J lost 1, with 11 bases in between. The CDR3 consists of 13 residues. Germline V gene lookup returns CDR1 KGHSH and CDR2 LQKENI. The CDR3 region has the DNA TGTGCCAGCCTGACAGGCCCGAACACTGAAGCTTTCTTT. This gives the protein CASLTGPNTEAFF. The whole variable domain, filled in from reference TRBV18 and TRBJ1-1, reads NAGVMQNPRHLVRRRGQEARLRCSPMKGHSHVYWYRQLPEEGLKFMVYLQKENIIDESGMPKERFSAEFPKEGPSILRIQQVVRGDSAAYFCASLTGPNTEAFFGQGTRLTVV.

The chain employs TRBV6-2 or TRBV6-3 and TRBJ2-7; possible D gene TRBD1, 7 bases. Trimming took 4 bases from V and 4 from J, leaving 14 bases between them. The germline gives CDR1 MNHEY, CDR2 SVGEGT. This CDR3 comprises 14 residues. The CDR3 DNA reads as TGTGCCAGCAGTTCGGAGGGGGCTCCTTACGAGCAGTACTTC. Amino acids: CASSSEGAPYEQYF.

The V call is TRBV7-3, the J call TRBJ2-1, with D perhaps TRBD1 (7 bases). In germline, CDR1 is SGHTA, CDR2 FQGTGA. This CDR3 comprises 15 residues. V shed 5 bases and J shed 0 bases, with 11 bases lying between them. The DNA for the CDR3 is TGTGCCAGCAGCCCGCAGGGGGGCTCCTACAATGAGCAGTTCTTC. Amino acids: CASSPQGGSYNEQFF.

V gene TRBV5-1 combines with J gene TRBJ1-3; 11 nucleotides agree with TRBD1. The CDR3 spans 14 residues. Germline lookup yields CDR1 SGHRS and CDR2 YFSETQ. Unmatched junction bases numbered 0, after V lost 7 bases and J lost 0 bases. Here the CDR3 DNA reads TGCGCCAGCGGGACAGGGGGCTCTGGAAACACCATATATTTT. It specifies CASGTGGSGNTIYF.

The CDR3 DNA follows: TGTGCCAGCAGCTTAGGGGGGGGCAATGAGCAGTTCTTC. Translated: CASSLGGGNEQFF. The chain carries TRBV11-2 and TRBJ2-1, with 7 nucleotides matching TRBD2. Germline V lookup: CDR1 SGHAT, CDR2 FQNNGV. With V trimmed by 1 base and J by 6 bases, 0 bases remained unmatched. The CDR3 sequence is 13 residues long.

CDR3: CATSPGIGGTNEKLFF. The CDR3 nucleotides are TGTGCCACCAGTCCTGGTATAGGGGGGACTAATGAAAAACTGTTTTTT. This rearrangement joins TRBV24-1 to TRBJ1-4; a possible D gene is TRBD1 (6 bases). The ends were cut back, 6 bases at V and 2 bases at J, with 15 bases in the middle. CDR3 size: 16 residues. Germline V lookup: CDR1 KGHDR, CDR2 SFDVKD.

The V and J genes are TRBV4-3 and TRBJ2-1; D remains unclear. The CDR3 contains 13 residues. The V end was cut by 0 bases, the J end by 11 bases, with 11 bases between. Germline CDR1 reads LGHNA; CDR2 reads YSLEER. CDR3 sequence reads: CASSQDLQKKQFF. In DNA, the CDR3 is TGCGCCAGCAGCCAAGATCTGCAGAAAAAGCAGTTCTTC.

The rearrangement joins TRBV12-5 to TRBJ1-1, with D unresolved. Per germline, CDR1 LGHNT and CDR2 FRNRAP. The CDR3 totals 13 residues. Trimming left V 6 bases short and J 0 bases short, with 8 bases between. The CDR3 protein is CASGRNLNTEAFF. The CDR3 DNA follows: TGTGCTAGTGGCAGAAACTTGAACACTGAAGCTTTCTTT.

V usage is TRBV3-1 (or the pseudogene TRBV3-2) and J usage is TRBJ1-2; TRBD1 is a possible D gene (6 bases). Germline CDR1 LGHDT, CDR2 YNNKEL (reference sequence). V was trimmed by 10 bases and J by 0 bases, leaving 12 bases between them. CDR3 length equals 13 residues. The CDR3 coding sequence is TGTGCCATTTCCAGGGGTTCTAACTATGGCTACACCTTC. Its translation: CAISRGSNYGYTF.

This chain joins TRBV7-6 and TRBJ1-1; D unresolved. Germline V CDR1 and CDR2: SGHVS, FNYEAQ. Trimming pared 1 base from V and 0 bases from J, leaving 12 bases between. The CDR3 spans 16 residues. DNA for the CDR3: TGTGCCAGCAGCTTAGGTAGTTCGAAATTGAACACTGAAGCTTTCTTT. This encodes CASSLGSSKLNTEAFF.

The rearrangement uses TRBV21-1 and TRBJ2-3; the table calls TRBD1, which could not be checked here. TRBV21-1 corresponds to a pseudogene. The CDR3 is 17 amino acids. The CDR3 DNA follows: TGTGCCAGCAGCAAAGGGCGGACAGGGGACGGTATAGATACGCAGTATTTT. It yields the protein CASSKGRTGDGIDTQYF.

The chain recombines TRBV10-3 with TRBJ2-1; D may be TRBD2 (5 bases). V lost 0 bases to trimming and J lost 0 bases, with 12 bases between them. CDR3 length: 17 residues. The germline gives CDR1 ENHRY, CDR2 SYGVKD. CDR3 in amino acids: CAISESYFGSSYNEQFF. The CDR3 bases are TGTGCCATCAGTGAGTCATACTTTGGGAGCTCCTACAATGAGCAGTTCTTC.

There are a few counts of this clone. The rearrangement joins TRBV28 to TRBJ1-6; D is unresolved. CDR1 MDHEN and CDR2 SYDVKM come from the germline V gene. The CDR3 sequence is 14 residues long. V lost 3 bases and J lost 7, with 10 bases in between. Written as DNA, the CDR3 is TGTGCCAGCAGTTTGTTCTCCTCAAATTCACCCCTCCACTTT. Protein sequence: CASSLFSSNSPLHF.

Details on this clone: Other nucleotide sequences from this sample produce the same CDR3. This chain uses TRBV7-3 with TRBJ2-6, with D unresolved. Germline-derived CDR1 and CDR2 are SGHTA and FQGTGA. There are 13 residues in the CDR3. V lost 6 bases, J lost 2 bases, and 5 bases lay in between. The CDR3 DNA reads as TGTGCCAGCAGTCTAGCTGGGGCCAACGTCCTGACTTTC. Protein product: CASSLAGANVLTF.

V is TRBV28 and J is TRBJ1-1, with D perhaps matching TRBD1 (6 bases). The CDR3 is 13 amino acids. The ends were cut back, 5 bases at V and 5 bases at J, with 12 bases in the middle. Germline V gene data show CDR1 as MDHEN and CDR2 as SYDVKM. The CDR3 here is CASSIQGSTEAFF. For the CDR3, the DNA is TGTGCCAGCAGTATACAGGGATCAACTGAAGCTTTCTTT.

The chain is built from TRBV7-2 and TRBJ2-3; 7 bases match TRBD2. The CDR3 contains 16 residues. Germline loops: CDR1 SGHTA, CDR2 FQGNSA. J lost 2 bases, V lost 5 bases, and 10 bases had no gene match. CDR3 residues: CASSPRVGGITDTQYF. CDR3 bases: TGTGCCAGCAGCCCTCGGGTGGGGGGGATCACAGATACGCAGTATTTT. Full variable domain (rest looked up from reference TRBV7-2 and TRBJ2-3): GAGVSQSPSNKVTEKGKDVELRCDPISGHTALYWYRQSLGQGLEFLIYFQGNSAPDKSGLPSDRFSAERTGGSVSTLTIQRTQQEDSAVYLCASSPRVGGITDTQYFGPGTRLTVL.

To note about this clone: This CDR3 is also generated by other DNA sequences in the sample. The chain is built from TRBV11-2 and TRBJ2-7, with TRBD2 matching over 11 bases. The CDR3 totals 15 residues. Germline CDR1 and CDR2: SGHAT and FQNNGV. After removal of 3 bases from V and 2 bases from J, the junction contained 3 bases not matched to a gene. DNA of the CDR3: TGTGCCAGCAGCTTCACTAGCGGGGGTACCTACGAGCAGTACTTC. This translates into CASSFTSGGTYEQYF.

This chain links TRBV27 with TRBJ2-3, with TRBD2 matching 7 bases. Germline-derived CDR1 and CDR2 are MNHEY and SMNVEV (reference sequence). The CDR3 is 15 amino acids. Unmatched junction bases numbered 9, after V lost 5 bases and J lost 4 bases. The DNA for the CDR3 is TGTGCCAGCAGTCGCCAACGGACTAGTTCAGATACGCAGTATTTT. This encodes CASSRQRTSSDTQYF.

This clone was seen a handful of times. This rearrangement joins TRBV9 to TRBJ2-3, with TRBD1 matching over 7 bases. Germline CDR1 SGDLS, CDR2 YYNGEE. The CDR3 is made up of 14 amino acids. The trim removed 3 bases at V and 2 bases at J, leaving 3 bases unmatched. CDR3: CASSGTGYTDTQYF. For the CDR3, the DNA is TGTGCCAGCAGCGGGACAGGTTACACAGATACGCAGTATTTT. The whole variable domain, remainder taken from reference TRBV9 and TRBJ2-3, is DSGVTQTPKHLITATGQRVTLRCSPRSGDLSVYWYQQSLDQGLQFLIQYYNGEERAKGNILERFSAQQFPDLHSELNLSSLELGDSALYFCASSGTGYTDTQYFGPGTRLTVL.

This chain uses TRBV3-1 (or the pseudogene TRBV3-2) with TRBJ2-5; D may be TRBD1 (5 bases). The CDR3 loop spans 14 amino acids. Germline values: CDR1 LGHDT, CDR2 YNNKEL (reference sequence). With 4 bases removed from V and 2 bases from J, the gap between germline ends came to 11 bases. The CDR3 DNA reads as TGTGCCAGCAGCCTTAGACAGAATCAAGAGACCCAGTACTTC. It encodes CASSLRQNQETQYF.

There are a few counts of this clone. V is TRBV4-2 and J is TRBJ2-5; tentatively, D is TRBD1 (6 bases). V was pared by 0 bases and J by 7 bases, with 15 bases between. This CDR3 has 15 amino acids. CDR1 LGHNA and CDR2 YNFKEQ come from the germline V gene. The CDR3 spells CASSQDTGHPRTQYF. CDR3 nucleotide sequence: TGTGCCAGCAGCCAAGATACGGGACACCCAAGGACCCAGTACTTC.

The CDR3 nucleotides are TGTGCCAGCAGCTTGGGCAGAACTAGCACAGATACGCAGTATTTT. It codes for CASSLGRTSTDTQYF. V and J are TRBV5-6 and TRBJ2-3; no reliable D call. The CDR3 is 15 residues long. Germline CDR1 SGHDT, CDR2 YYEEEE. With 0 bases removed from V and 0 bases from J, the gap between germline ends came to 8 bases.

The V call is TRBV25-1, the J call TRBJ2-4, with TRBD1 as a possible D gene (5 bases). Germline loops: CDR1 MGHDK, CDR2 SYGVNS. The CDR3 consists of 18 residues. Between the trimmed V and J ends, which lost 1 base and 0 bases, there was a span of 16 bases. This CDR3 is CASSEWARVEVAKNIQYF. DNA of the CDR3: TGTGCCAGCAGTGAATGGGCCAGGGTAGAAGTAGCCAAAAACATTCAGTACTTC.

The genes are TRBV12-3 or TRBV12-4 and TRBJ1-3; TRBD1 is a possible D gene (5 bases). Trimming removed 8 bases at V and 2 bases at J, with 7 bases between. CDR3 size: 12 residues. In DNA, the CDR3 is TGTGCCAGCGCCAGGGCTGGAAACACCATATATTTT. Its translation is CASARAGNTIYF.

The gene calls are TRBV29-1 and TRBJ2-2; 7 bases are shared with TRBD2. V was pared by 7 bases and J by 6 bases, with 2 bases of the junction left unmatched. Germline CDR1 and CDR2: SQVTM and ANQGSEA. The CDR3 has 11 amino acids. The CDR3 spells CSAREAGELFF. The CDR3 DNA follows: TGCAGCGCACGGGAGGCCGGGGAGCTGTTTTTT.

V gene TRBV6-6 combines with J gene TRBJ2-7; 8 bases line up with TRBD1. Germline CDR1 MNHNY, CDR2 SVGAGI (reference sequence). There are 15 residues in the CDR3. The V segment lost 0 bases and the J segment 5 bases; nucleotides outside the gene matches: 6. Here the CDR3 reads CASSYSTGQVDEQYF. The CDR3, as DNA: TGTGCCAGCAGTTACTCTACGGGACAGGTAGACGAGCAGTACTTC.